Presented here are 8 T cell receptor beta chains from one specimen sequenced in a study of cytomegalovirus exposure and HLA in healthy donors. Profiling relied on immunoSEQ multiplex PCR, and the TCRdb table lists in-frame clones only, not all of them. Of 130,000 to 150,000 clones detected, roughly 91% appear once; the ten largest clones hold 2.5% to 4%. The sequenced sample was PBMCs. The origin of the receptors is a woman aged 18-29 years in good health and CMV-seropositive.

The chain links TRBV7-9 to TRBJ2-4, with 8 bases identical to TRBD1. Germline CDR1 SEHNR, CDR2 FQNEAQ (reference sequence). V was pared by 5 bases and J by 4 bases, with 10 bases of the junction left unmatched. This CDR3 region has 16 residues. CDR3 nucleotides: TGTGCCAGCAGCCCACCCCCCACAGGGGGGAAAAACATTCAGTACTTC. Translation: CASSPPPTGGKNIQYF.

J is TRBJ2-3 and V is TRBV5-6; D not resolved. V dropped 4 bases and J dropped 4 bases, with 7 bases sitting between them. The germline gives CDR1 SGHDT, CDR2 YYEEEE. The CDR3 is 12 residues long. This chain's CDR3 is CASSLVSDTQYF. The CDR3 DNA follows: TGTGCCAGCAGCCTTGTTTCAGATACGCAGTATTTT. The full variable domain, its missing parts supplied by reference TRBV5-6 and TRBJ2-3, is DAGVTQSPTHLIKTRGQQVTLRCSPKSGHDTVSWYQQALGQGPQFIFQYYEEEERQRGNFPDRFSGHQFPNYSSELNVNALLLGDSALYLCASSLVSDTQYFGPGTRLTVL.

This chain uses TRBV2 with TRBJ1-2; no firm D call. Looked up from germline, CDR1 is SNHLY and CDR2 is FYNNEI. The ends were cut back, 7 bases at V and 0 bases at J, with 9 bases in the middle. This CDR3 is built from 13 residues. The CDR3 sequence is CASTEGPNYGYTF. In nucleotides, the CDR3 is TGTGCCAGCACTGAGGGCCCTAACTATGGCTACACCTTC.

The sample holds a few counts of this clone. The rearrangement uses TRBV28 and TRBJ2-5, with TRBD2 matching over 10 bases. The V and J ends lost 6 bases and 1 base, in that order; junction bases with no gene match: 8. The germline V gene encodes CDR1 MDHEN and CDR2 SYDVKM. The CDR3 covers 16 residues. The CDR3 spells CASRLGTSDFQETQYF. The DNA of the CDR3 is TGTGCCAGCAGACTCGGGACTAGCGATTTCCAAGAGACCCAGTACTTC.

The chain has TRBV6-1 and TRBJ2-7; 10 nucleotides agree with TRBD2. Unmatched junction bases numbered 5, after V lost 3 bases and J lost 3 bases. Looked up from germline, CDR1 is MNHNS and CDR2 is SASEGT. CDR3 size: 15 residues. As DNA, the CDR3 is TGTGCCAGCAGTGACGGGACTAGCGCGTTCTACGAGCAGTACTTC. Its translation is CASSDGTSAFYEQYF.

This rearrangement joins TRBV11-2 to TRBJ2-1; D is undetermined. Trimming pared 0 bases from V and 7 bases from J, leaving 7 bases between. The CDR3 is made up of 13 amino acids. Germline CDR1 and CDR2: SGHAT and FQNNGV. The CDR3 protein is CASSLDLGNEQFF. The CDR3 DNA reads TGTGCCAGCAGCTTAGATCTCGGGAATGAGCAGTTCTTC.

The chain uses TRBV5-6 and TRBJ1-5, with D unclear. CDR1 and CDR2 from the germline V gene are SGHDT and YYEEEE. V lost 1 base to trimming and J lost 5 bases, with 10 bases between them. The CDR3 is 14 residues long. The CDR3 loop reads CASSLWEIHQPQHF. In nucleotides, the CDR3 is TGTGCCAGCAGCTTGTGGGAGATCCATCAGCCCCAGCATTTT.

V gene TRBV7-2 combines with J gene TRBJ2-1; a possible D gene is TRBD1 (8 bases). The CDR3 spans 15 residues. Per the germline V gene, CDR1 is SGHTA and CDR2 is FQGNSA. The V and J ends lost 1 base and 7 bases respectively, with 14 bases between them. The CDR3 coding sequence is TGTGCCAGCAGCTTAGAACAGGGGGGGGAAAATGAGCAGTTCTTC. It encodes CASSLEQGGENEQFF.